This is a list of T cell receptor beta chains from one sample in a study of blood T cell repertoires in COVID-19. Clones were read by immunoSEQ multiplex PCR, and TCRdb kept only the in-frame ones, dropping some. The table records approximately 150,000 clones, 80% to 90% of them present only once. Sequenced material: peripheral blood. The receptors derive from a woman aged 45-65 years with acute or convalescent COVID-19. Both conserved end residues are part of each CDR3. The order of the fields is D gene, CDR3 length, J gene, clone size, V gene, CDR3 protein, CDR3 DNA. A D gene is named only where the DNA matches it firmly. Clone size is shown for a subset of rows, as once, few, many or a class of expanded clone.

TRBD1	15	TRBJ2-1	.	TRBV7-3	CASSLDRGSYNEQFF	TGTGCCAGCAGCTTGGACAGGGGATCCTACAATGAGCAGTTCTTC
.	15	TRBJ1-1	.	TRBV7-9	CASSIIGGLNTEAFF	TGTGCCAGCAGCATCATCGGGGGGTTGAACACTGAAGCTTTCTTT
TRBD1	14	TRBJ1-2	.	TRBV6-1	CASSDGTGAYGYTF	TGTGCCAGCAGTGATGGGACAGGAGCTTATGGCTACACCTTC
.	15	TRBJ1-6	.	TRBV30	CAWSVGSGWNSPLHF	TGTGCCTGGAGTGTAGGTTCGGGGTGGAATTCACCCCTCCACTTT
TRBD2	16	TRBJ2-7	once	TRBV7-9	CASSLVAGRRSYEQYF	TGTGCCAGCTCCCTTGTAGCGGGACGCCGATCCTACGAGCAGTACTTC
.	16	TRBJ1-3	.	TRBV5-8	CASSLTLWEAGNTIYF	TGTGCCAGCAGCTTGACGCTCTGGGAGGCTGGAAACACCATATATTTT
.	12	TRBJ2-3	.	TRBV4-1	CASSQAADTQYF	TGCGCCAGCAGCCAAGCTGCAGATACGCAGTATTTT
TRBD2	15	TRBJ2-3	few	TRBV10-3	CAISGRGAAGDTQYF	TGTGCCATCAGCGGGCGGGGGGCCGCCGGAGATACGCAGTATTTT
.	15	TRBJ2-7	.	TRBV6-5	CASSYSKSQGTEQYF	TGTGCCAGCAGTTACTCGAAATCGCAGGGTACCGAGCAGTACTTC
.	16	TRBJ1-1	.	TRBV5-6	CASLIHRGLMNTEAFF	TGTGCCAGCCTGATACACCGGGGGTTAATGAACACTGAAGCTTTCTTT
.	14	TRBJ1-2	.	TRBV9	CASSVGGEPYGYTF	TGTGCCAGCAGCGTAGGGGGAGAACCCTATGGCTACACCTTC
TRBD1	13	TRBJ1-2	.	TRBV28	CASTDRGRYGYTF	TGTGCCAGCACGGACAGGGGGAGGTATGGCTACACCTTC
TRBD2	15	TRBJ2-7	.	TRBV5-4	CASSPGTSGGYEQYF	TGTGCCAGCAGCCCGGGGACTAGCGGGGGTTACGAGCAGTACTTC
.	14	TRBJ1-1	.	TRBV19	CASRTEGWGAEAFF	TGTGCCAGTCGGACGGAGGGGTGGGGTGCTGAAGCTTTCTTT
.	15	TRBJ2-2	.	TRBV11-2	CASSEAWRPTGELFF	TGTGCCAGCAGCGAGGCCTGGCGACCCACCGGGGAGCTGTTTTTT
.	15	TRBJ2-2	.	TRBV27	CASRELDRNTGELFF	TGTGCCAGCAGGGAGTTGGACAGGAACACCGGGGAGCTGTTTTTT
TRBD2	14	TRBJ2-1	once	TRBV11-2	CASSLVLAGDEQFF	TGTGCCAGCAGCTTAGTGTTAGCGGGGGATGAGCAGTTCTTC
.	16	TRBJ2-1	.	TRBV7-3	CASSLNSGAQYNEQFF	TGTGCCAGCAGCTTAAATTCAGGGGCTCAATACAATGAGCAGTTCTTC